This T cell receptor (beta chain) is drawn from a study of vaccination and CD4 T cells after COVID-19. Whole-study context: The interval from dose two to post-vaccine sampling had a median of 72 days, and it ranged from 14 to 241.

Cultured CD4+ T cells had their DNA profiled by the Oncomine TCR Beta short-read assay. Each CDR3 protein gets one entry after TCRdb re-called the PCR reads with MiXCR. The sample includes some 8,700 distinct CDR3 sequences, 51% of them seen just once. The treatment: roughly 10-day PBMC culture with coronavirus spike peptide pools or control peptides (ViraFEST assay). The J segment lost 4 bases and the V segment lost 6 bases, leaving 14 bases of the junction unmatched. The CDR3 is made up of 17 amino acids. The germline gives CDR1 MNHEY, CDR2 SVGEGT. In this sample, this clonotype turned up a few times. The antigen is undetermined.

This clonotype originated in a human donor who had recovered from COVID-19. This chain connects TRBV6-2 or TRBV6-3 to TRBJ1-2; TRBD1 matches at 10 bases. Input material: CD4+ T cells from blood, cultured in vitro. CDR3 coding DNA: TGTGCCAGCAGAGTGGAAAGACAGGGGGCTACCCTCTATGGCTACACCTTC. It translates to CASRVERQGATLYGYTF.